This T cell receptor beta chain was retrieved from a study of HIV-infected patients and healthy controls. This clonotype was found a few times. Germline assignment: CDR1 LNHDA and CDR2 SQIVND (reference sequence). V was pared by 2 bases and J by 2 bases, with 10 bases between. The CDR3 has 14 residues. Alpha and beta constant-region primers primed reverse transcription of around 500 ng RNA. Each of the alpha and beta chains got its own library through chain-specific third strand synthesis with indices. Via MiXCR, TCRdb re-called the 5' RACE reads, giving one row per CDR3 protein. Of thousands of distinct CDR3 sequences listed, 7.4% were seen once; the top ten hold roughly 15%. Roughly three months, about 14 weeks, into antiretroviral therapy, follow-up blood was collected. No cell fractionation was done, so the repertoire covers all unsorted peripheral blood T cells.

The chain uses TRBV19 and TRBJ2-7; the D gene is possibly TRBD1 (6 bases). The sample was blood, taken during antiretroviral therapy. This receptor was identified in an adult with HIV infection. The CDR3 loop reads CASSISRGTYEQYF. The DNA for the CDR3 is TGTGCCAGTAGTATATCCAGGGGAACCTACGAGCAGTACTTC.